What follows are 21 T cell receptor beta chains derived from one specimen sequenced in a study of blood T cell repertoires in COVID-19. The data were produced by immunoSEQ multiplex PCR, yet TCRdb's version contains in-frame clones alone and is incomplete. The sample carries around 42,000 clones, around 88% recorded once. Sequences were obtained from peripheral blood. The receptors shown here come from a human donor in a cohort sampled during active COVID-19.

The chain carries TRBV24-1 and TRBJ2-1; 12 bases match TRBD2. There are 14 residues in the CDR3. Germline CDR1 and CDR2: KGHDR and SFDVKD. J gave up 15 bases and V 2 bases, and 7 bases lay outside the gene matches. CDR3 nucleotides: TGTGCCACCAGTGATTCCCGGACTAGCGGGAAATGGTTCTTC. Translating it yields CATSDSRTSGKWFF.

This clone was counted between two and nine times. The genes are TRBV7-2 and TRBJ1-1; TRBD1 matches at 8 bases. CDR3 length: 17 amino acids. CDR1 SGHTA and CDR2 FQGNSA come from the germline V gene. V gave up 2 bases and J gave up 6 bases; unmatched junction bases: 14. The CDR3 spells CASSLSTGGGYSAEAFF. The CDR3, as DNA: TGTGCCAGCAGCTTATCTACAGGGGGGGGTTATAGCGCTGAAGCTTTCTTT.

This rearrangement joins TRBV18 to TRBJ1-3; 12 bases fit TRBD1. The junction had 4 bases not matched to a gene; V was cut back by 3 bases and J by 1 base. The CDR3 loop spans 17 amino acids. Germline V gene sequence: CDR1 KGHSH, CDR2 LQKENI. In DNA form, the CDR3 reads TGTGCCAGCTCACCCTGGGGACAGGGGGCTTCTGGAAACACCATATATTTT. Its translation is CASSPWGQGASGNTIYF.

V usage is TRBV27 and J usage is TRBJ1-4, with D tentatively TRBD1 (5 bases). CDR1 and CDR2 from the germline V gene are MNHEY and SMNVEV (reference sequence). The CDR3 sequence is 14 residues long. The V end was cut by 4 bases, the J end by 5 bases, with 11 bases between. The CDR3 loop reads CASSYTGPNEKLFF. CDR3 nucleotides: TGTGCCAGCAGTTATACAGGACCCAATGAAAAACTGTTTTTT.

J is TRBJ1-4 and V is TRBV21-1; the table names TRBD1, a call not compared with the DNA. TRBV21-1 is recorded as a pseudogene. The CDR3 extends over 14 amino acids. CDR3 DNA: TGTGCCAGCAGTCCGGGACAGAATAATGAAAAACTGTTTTTT. Protein: CASSPGQNNEKLFF.

The chain is built from TRBV5-1 and TRBJ2-7; a possible D gene is TRBD2 (5 bases). V was pared by 0 bases and J by 2 bases, with 9 bases between. The CDR3 loop spans 14 amino acids. CDR1 and CDR2 (germline): SGHRS, YFSETQ. CDR3 in DNA: TGCGCCAGCAGCTTGGCGGGGTTAGCCTACGAGCAGTACTTC. This encodes CASSLAGLAYEQYF.

The V call is TRBV7-6, the J call TRBJ2-7; weak D call: TRBD1 (5 bases). CDR3 size: 15 residues. V gave up 1 base and J gave up 0 bases, with 10 bases separating them. Germline V CDR1 and CDR2: SGHVS, FNYEAQ. For the CDR3, the DNA is TGTGCCAGCAGCTTAGAGGGGTACAGCTCCTACGAGCAGTACTTC. Translated, it gives CASSLEGYSSYEQYF.

This chain links TRBV15 with TRBJ2-5; TRBD1 aligns across 7 bases. The CDR3 has 15 residues. Germline CDR1 and CDR2: LNHNV and YYDKDF (reference sequence). V gave up 8 bases and J gave up 1 base; unmatched junction bases: 10. The CDR3 sequence: CATSGRGIIQETQYF. The DNA for the CDR3 is TGTGCCACCTCCGGCAGGGGGATCATCCAAGAGACCCAGTACTTC. Based on the CDR3 plus reference TRBV15 and TRBJ2-5, the full variable domain is DAMVIQNPRYQVTQFGKPVTLSCSQTLNHNVMYWYQQKSSQAPKLLFHYYDKDFNNEADTPDNFQSRRPNTSFCFLDIRSPGLGDTAMYLCATSGRGIIQETQYFGPGTRLLVL.

The chain has TRBV28 and TRBJ1-1, with 8 bases identical to TRBD1. This CDR3 spans 15 amino acids. Germline V CDR1 and CDR2: MDHEN, SYDVKM. Trimming cost V 10 bases and J 1 base; bases outside gene matches: 11. This chain's CDR3 is CATTMTGEENTEAFF. DNA of the CDR3: TGTGCCACCACGATGACAGGGGAAGAGAACACTGAAGCTTTCTTT.

The chain recombines TRBV5-1 with TRBJ1-1; no clear D gene. The CDR3 runs 13 residues. The V gene's germline CDR1 is SGHRS and CDR2 YFSETQ. Deletions cut 4 bases from V and 1 base from J, with 8 bases between. The CDR3 region has the DNA TGCGCCAGCAGCCCAACAACGAACACTGAAGCTTTCTTT. Its translation: CASSPTTNTEAFF.

V and J are TRBV28 and TRBJ2-4, with a weak D call TRBD1 (6 bases). V was clipped by 1 base and J by 0 bases, with 10 bases between them. Per the germline V gene, CDR1 is MDHEN and CDR2 is SYDVKM. The CDR3 has 16 residues. DNA of the CDR3: TGTGCCAGCAGTTTATATTGGGACAAAGCCAAAAACATTCAGTACTTC. Protein: CASSLYWDKAKNIQYF. The variable domain in full, completed from reference TRBV28 and TRBJ2-4, reads DVKVTQSSRYLVKRTGEKVFLECVQDMDHENMFWYRQDPGLGLRLIYFSYDVKMKEKGDIPEGYSVSREKKERFSLILESASTNQTSMYLCASSLYWDKAKNIQYFGAGTRLSVL.

This clone was seen only once. The chain couples TRBV14 to TRBJ2-7, with 8 bases identical to TRBD1. Germline values: CDR1 SGHDN, CDR2 FVKESK. Trimming removed 6 bases from V and 6 bases from J; junction bases left unmatched: 4. The CDR3 is made up of 12 amino acids. The CDR3 DNA reads TGTGCCAGCAGTTCGACAGGGGTCGAGCAGTACTTC. Encoded protein: CASSSTGVEQYF.

V is TRBV5-1 and J is TRBJ1-1, with D tentatively TRBD1 (6 bases). Trimming stripped 7 bases from V and 1 base from J, with 11 bases between. Looked up from germline, CDR1 is SGHRS and CDR2 is YFSETQ. The CDR3 extends over 13 amino acids. The chain's CDR3 is CASGEQGNTEAFF. In DNA, the CDR3 is TGCGCCAGCGGGGAACAGGGGAACACTGAAGCTTTCTTT. Supplemented by reference TRBV5-1 and TRBJ1-1, the full variable domain reads KAGVTQTPRYLIKTRGQQVTLSCSPISGHRSVSWYQQTPGQGLQFLFEYFSETQRNKGNFPGRFSGRQFSNSRSEMNVSTLELGDSALYLCASGEQGNTEAFFGQGTRLTVV.

Notes on this clone: Its ends do not fully match the called genes, so a read error is possible. This chain joins TRBV11-2 and TRBJ2-2, with 7 positions matching TRBD2. CDR1 and CDR2 (germline): SGHAT, FQNNGV. This CDR3 has 17 residues. In DNA, the CDR3 is TGTGCCAGCAGACCCGACGGGGGACTACGTGAACACCGGGGAGCTGTTTTT. It translates to CASRPDGGLREHRGAVF.

This sequence joins TRBV2 and TRBJ1-5; unclear D gene. This CDR3 region has 13 residues. Germline values: CDR1 SNHLY, CDR2 FYNNEI. The V end was cut by 6 bases, the J end by 4 bases, with 10 bases between. This CDR3 reads CASRPTGNQPQHF. CDR3 in DNA: TGTGCCAGCAGACCGACTGGAAATCAGCCCCAGCATTTT.

In its sample, this clone was seen many times. V usage is TRBV11-2 and J usage is TRBJ2-5, with D unclear. The CDR3 contains 14 residues. CDR1 and CDR2 from the germline V gene are SGHAT and FQNNGV. Deletions cut 7 bases from V and 2 bases from J, with 14 bases between. Here the CDR3 reads CASNHGYRQETQYF. DNA for the CDR3: TGTGCCAGCAACCACGGTTACCGTCAAGAGACCCAGTACTTC.

The rearrangement joins TRBV28 to TRBJ1-1, with D possibly being TRBD1 (6 bases). Trimming removed 8 bases from V and 7 bases from J, with 17 bases in between. The CDR3 sequence is 13 residues long. Germline CDR1 MDHEN, CDR2 SYDVKM. Here the CDR3 reads CASLAGGPVEAFF. The DNA of the CDR3 is TGTGCCAGCCTGGCGGGGGGGCCGGTTGAAGCTTTCTTT.

Concerning this clone: One end of the junction does not line up with germline, which may come from a read error. The rearrangement joins TRBV5-1 to TRBJ2-7, with D uncertain. CDR1 SGHRS and CDR2 YFSETQ come from the germline V gene. CDR3 length: 13 residues. CDR3 sequence reads: CASSLGQSFEQYF. The CDR3 bases are TGCGCCAGCAGCTTGGGGCAATCCTTCGAGCAGTACTTC.

This chain links TRBV4-2 with TRBJ2-7, with D unclear. The CDR3 spans 15 residues. Trimming took 0 bases from V and 1 from J, leaving 10 bases between them. Germline loops: CDR1 LGHNA, CDR2 YNFKEQ. CDR3 in amino acids: CASSQEFQFSYEQYF. In DNA, the CDR3 is TGTGCCAGCAGCCAAGAGTTCCAGTTTTCCTACGAGCAGTACTTC.

V gene TRBV2 combines with J gene TRBJ2-2; tentatively, D is TRBD1 (6 bases). V lost 8 bases, J lost 2 bases, and 12 bases lay in between. Germline assignment: CDR1 SNHLY and CDR2 FYNNEI. The CDR3 is 14 amino acids. CDR3 amino acids: CASGSGQNTGELFF. Written as DNA, the CDR3 is TGTGCCAGCGGTTCGGGACAAAACACCGGGGAGCTGTTTTTT.

The V and J genes are TRBV6-1 and TRBJ2-7; TRBD2 aligns across 11 bases. J lost 4 bases, V lost 6 bases, and 14 bases had no gene match. Germline V CDR1 and CDR2: MNHNS, SASEGT. CDR3 length equals 17 residues. CDR3 amino acids: CASSEHPLAGGPYEQYF. The CDR3 DNA reads TGTGCCAGCAGCGAACACCCATTAGCGGGAGGGCCTTACGAGCAGTACTTC.